The 8 T cell receptor delta chains in this list originate from one sample, sequenced in a study of γδ T cells in repeated Plasmodium falciparum infection. Flow sorting of PBMC yielded separate Vgamma9/Vdelta2+ and Vdelta2-negative gammadelta T cell populations for bulk repertoire analysis. TCRdb called clones from the multiplex PCR reads again using CATT. The data show approximately 60,000 delta-chain clones, with over 1.5% seen just once and 15% held by the top ten. Specimen: gamma-delta T cells from blood. The receptors were gathered from a pool of human donors (malaria-infected and uninfected, not separated).

This clone was counted at least ten times. This likely reflects a read error, since a far larger clone is one base away. Other nucleotide sequences from this sample produce the same CDR3. The DNA for the CDR3 is TGTGCCTGTGACACCGCATGGGGTACCGGGGGATACTATCCGTACACCGATAAACTCATCTTT. The encoded protein is CACDTAWGTGGYYPYTDKLIF. The chain is built from TRDV2 and TRDJ1; TRDD3 aligns across 9 bases. V shed 0 bases, J shed 0 bases, and the junction held 19 bases outside the gene matches. From germline, CDR1 is GEAIGNYY and CDR2 EKD. The length of the CDR3 is 21 residues.

In regard to this clone: TCRdb records a much larger clone's protein for this DNA, with a difference at residue 10 that likely arises from a read error; the protein given is the translation of the DNA. The rearrangement uses TRAV38-2/DV8 and TRDJ1; no definite D call. Matching the DNA to germline supplied the J gene, which TCRdb does not give. Germline values: CDR1 TSESDYY, CDR2 QEAYKQQN. V dropped 1 base and J dropped 0 bases, with 28 bases sitting between them. The CDR3 extends over 21 amino acids. CDR3 residues: CAYRSFLMNPPYKVYTDKLIF. CDR3 in DNA: TGTGCTTATAGGAGCTTTCTGATGAACCCTCCATACAAGGTGTACACCGATAAACTCATCTTT.

In its sample, this clone was seen a few times. TCRdb's protein for this DNA is that of a much larger clone and differs from the translation at residue 16, likely a read error; the protein shown is the DNA translation. The chain is built from TRDV1 and TRDJ1, with 9 bases identical to TRDD2. The CDR3 contains 21 residues. The junction had 23 bases not matched to a gene; V was cut back by 3 bases and J by 3 bases. Looked up from germline, CDR1 is TSWWSYY and CDR2 is QGS. The CDR3 region is CALGDRAFLLTGIFGADKLIF. Written as DNA, the CDR3 is TGTGCTCTTGGGGACCGGGCCTTCCTACTAACGGGGATCTTTGGCGCCGATAAACTCATCTTT.

Regarding this clone: TCRdb pairs this DNA with a much larger clone's protein that differs at residue 8, likely a read error; the protein shown was translated from the DNA. This rearrangement joins TRDV1 to TRDJ1, with D possibly TRDD3 on 6 matching bases. V lost 5 bases and J 4 bases, leaving 20 bases between the germline ends. Germline assignment: CDR1 TSWWSYY and CDR2 QGS. The CDR3 covers 16 residues. The CDR3 protein is CALGNNWVIHVDKLIF. The CDR3 DNA is TGTGCTCTTGGGAATAACTGGGTGATACACGTCGATAAACTCATCTTT.

About this clone itself: TCRdb pairs this DNA with a much larger clone's protein that differs at residue 11, likely a read error; the protein shown was translated from the DNA. The CDR3 nucleotides read TGTGCTCTTGGAGAACTCACTTTCCTAATTCCACCCGTCAGTGGGGATACAGCCGATAAACTCATCTTT. It encodes CALGELTFLIPPVSGDTADKLIF. This chain links TRDV1 with TRDJ1, with 8 bases fitting TRDD3. TCRdb carries no J gene annotation; the J gene was assigned here by matching the DNA with germline. From germline, CDR1 is TSWWSYY and CDR2 QGS. The CDR3 runs to 23 residues.

This clone has a count of ten or more. CDR3 nucleotide sequence: TGTGCTCTTGGTCTCGGGATACGCCCTGGGTTATTCACGGGGGGTAAACTCATCTTT. Its protein product is CALGLGIRPGLFTGGKLIF. The chain uses TRDV1 and TRDJ1, with 8 bases fitting TRDD3. V was clipped by 6 bases and J by 7 bases; unmatched bases: 25. The CDR3 sequence is 19 residues long. The V gene's germline CDR1 is TSWWSYY and CDR2 QGS.

The table lists this clone with a few counts. TCRdb lists the protein of a much larger clone for this DNA, which differs at residue 13, so this is likely a read error; the protein given here is translated from the DNA itself. The chain recombines TRDV1 with TRDJ1, with D tentatively TRDD2 or TRDD3 (5 bases each). CDR3 length: 23 amino acids. CDR1 and CDR2 (germline): TSWWSYY, QGS. The ends were cut back, 4 bases at V and 0 bases at J, with 36 bases in the middle. CDR3 DNA: TGTGCTCTTGGGGGTACTTCCGCTCCTTTACTCTACTGTGGGATTAGGTACACCGATAAACTCATCTTT. This sequence encodes CALGGTSAPLLYCGIRYTDKLIF.

Points on this clone: TCRdb assigns this DNA the protein of a much larger clone, which departs from its translation at residue 23; this likely reflects a read error, and the protein shown comes from translating the DNA. The chain carries TRDV1 and TRDJ1; the D call may be TRDD2 or TRDD3 (5 bases each). CDR1 and CDR2 (germline): TSWWSYY, QGS. The CDR3 consists of 25 residues. The CDR3 DNA sequence: TGTGCTCTTGGGGAACTGTTGACAGCCCTACCCGGTGTACTGGAGGTCACACTGTACACCGATAAACCCATCTTT. It encodes CALGELLTALPGVLEVTLYTDKPIF.